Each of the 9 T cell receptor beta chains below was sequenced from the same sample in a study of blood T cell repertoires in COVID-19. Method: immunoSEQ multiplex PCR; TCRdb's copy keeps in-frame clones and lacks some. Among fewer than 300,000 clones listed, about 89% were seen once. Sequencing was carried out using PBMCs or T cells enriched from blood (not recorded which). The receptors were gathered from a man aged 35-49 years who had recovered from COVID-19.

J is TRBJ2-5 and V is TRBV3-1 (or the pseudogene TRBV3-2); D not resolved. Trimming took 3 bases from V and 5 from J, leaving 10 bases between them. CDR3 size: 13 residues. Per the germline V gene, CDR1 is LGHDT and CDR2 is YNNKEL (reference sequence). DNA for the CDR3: TGTGCCAGCAGCCATGCGTCATTGGAGACCCAGTACTTC. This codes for CASSHASLETQYF.

Written as DNA, the CDR3 is TGCGCCAGCAGTCCAGACAGGGGGAGTGGCATTCAGTACTTC. As protein: CASSPDRGSGIQYF. The V call is TRBV10-2, the J call TRBJ2-4; 9 bases agree with TRBD1. J was trimmed by 9 bases and V by 5 bases; bases with no gene match: 8. The CDR3 totals 14 residues. Germline loops: CDR1 WSHSY, CDR2 SAAADI.

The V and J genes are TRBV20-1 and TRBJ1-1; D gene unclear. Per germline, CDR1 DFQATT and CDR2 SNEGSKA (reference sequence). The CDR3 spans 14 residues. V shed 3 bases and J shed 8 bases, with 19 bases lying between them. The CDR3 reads CSASPGIWVEEAFF. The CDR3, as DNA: TGCAGTGCTAGTCCGGGAATATGGGTGGAAGAAGCTTTCTTT.

The DNA of the CDR3 is TGTGCCAGCAGCTTTAGCGGGGTGAGCACAGATACGCAGTATTTT. It specifies CASSFSGVSTDTQYF. The gene calls are TRBV7-3 and TRBJ2-3; TRBD2 aligns across 8 bases. V was clipped by 3 bases and J by 0 bases; unmatched bases: 2. The CDR3 loop spans 15 amino acids. CDR1 is SGHTA, CDR2 FQGTGA, per germline.

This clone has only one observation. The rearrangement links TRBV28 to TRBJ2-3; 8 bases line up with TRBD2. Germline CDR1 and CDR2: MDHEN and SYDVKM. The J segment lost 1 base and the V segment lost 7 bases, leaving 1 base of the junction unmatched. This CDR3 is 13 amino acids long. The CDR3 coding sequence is TGTGCCAGCACGGGGGGGGGCACAGATACGCAGTATTTT. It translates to CASTGGGTDTQYF.

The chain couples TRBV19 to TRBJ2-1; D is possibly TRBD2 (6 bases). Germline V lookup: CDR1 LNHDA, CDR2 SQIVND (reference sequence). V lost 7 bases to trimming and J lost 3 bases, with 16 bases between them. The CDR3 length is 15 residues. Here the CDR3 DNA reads TGTGCCAGTACCCTGCGGGGACGGGACTACAATGAGCAGTTCTTC. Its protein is CASTLRGRDYNEQFF.

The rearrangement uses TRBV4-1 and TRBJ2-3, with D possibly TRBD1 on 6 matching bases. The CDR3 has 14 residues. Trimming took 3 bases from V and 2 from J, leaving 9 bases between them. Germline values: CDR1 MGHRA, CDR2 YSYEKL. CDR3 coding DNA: TGCGCCAGCAGCCAGTGGACAGTCACAGATACGCAGTATTTT. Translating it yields CASSQWTVTDTQYF.

The CDR3 bases are TGTGCCTGGAGTGCCTTCTCGGACAGGGGGCTTTACGAGCAGTACTTC. Protein: CAWSAFSDRGLYEQYF. The rearrangement uses TRBV30 and TRBJ2-7; the match to TRBD1 covers 11 bases. Looked up from germline, CDR1 is GTSNPN and CDR2 is SVGIG (reference sequence). This CDR3 region has 16 residues. V trimming: 1 base; J trimming: 4 bases; junction bases outside the gene matches: 9.

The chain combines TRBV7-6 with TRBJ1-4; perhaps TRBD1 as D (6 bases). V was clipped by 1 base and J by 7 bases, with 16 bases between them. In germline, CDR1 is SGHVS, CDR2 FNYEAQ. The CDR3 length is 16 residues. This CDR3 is CASSLVTDGGLEKLFF. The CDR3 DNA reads TGTGCCAGCAGCTTAGTGACAGATGGGGGCCTTGAAAAACTGTTTTTT.